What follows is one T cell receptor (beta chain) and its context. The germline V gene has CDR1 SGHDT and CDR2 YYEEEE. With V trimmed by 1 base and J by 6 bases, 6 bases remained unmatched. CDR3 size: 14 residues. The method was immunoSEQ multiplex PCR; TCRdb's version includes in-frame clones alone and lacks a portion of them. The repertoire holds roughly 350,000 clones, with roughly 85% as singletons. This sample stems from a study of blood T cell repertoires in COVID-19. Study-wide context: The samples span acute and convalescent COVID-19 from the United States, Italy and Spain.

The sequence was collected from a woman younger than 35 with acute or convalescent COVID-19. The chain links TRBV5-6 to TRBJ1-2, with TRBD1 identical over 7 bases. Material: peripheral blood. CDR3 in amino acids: CASSLSDRADGYTF. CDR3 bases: TGTGCCAGCAGCTTGTCCGACAGGGCGGATGGCTACACCTTC.